Below, 18 T cell receptor beta chains from the same sample are listed, as sequenced in a study of blood T cell repertoires in COVID-19. Profiling relied on immunoSEQ multiplex PCR, and the TCRdb table lists in-frame clones only, not all of them. The sample includes roughly 80,000 clones, roughly 84% of them seen just once. Source material: peripheral blood. These receptors were taken from a man between 50 and 59 years old with acute or convalescent COVID-19.

V is TRBV11-3 and J is TRBJ2-2; possible D gene TRBD2, 6 bases. This CDR3 spans 15 amino acids. Germline V gene sequence: CDR1 SGHNT, CDR2 YENEEA. Trimming removed 5 bases from V and 3 bases from J, with 13 bases in between. The CDR3 DNA reads as TGTGCCAGCAGCCCTTTGTCGGGAGACACCGGGGAGCTGTTTTTT. Its protein product is CASSPLSGDTGELFF.

The J gene is TRBJ2-4, the V gene TRBV28, with 10 positions matching TRBD2. Trimming cost V 2 bases and J 4 bases; bases outside gene matches: 2. The CDR3 length is 15 residues. The germline gives CDR1 MDHEN, CDR2 SYDVKM. Written as DNA, the CDR3 is TGTGCCAGCAGTTTACTAGCGGGAGAGAAAAACATTCAGTACTTC. Translation: CASSLLAGEKNIQYF.

As DNA, the CDR3 is TGTGCCTGGACGATCATGGGACAGGGTAATTCACCCCTCCACTTT. Translating it yields CAWTIMGQGNSPLHF. The rearrangement uses TRBV30 and TRBJ1-6; 9 nucleotides align to TRBD1. The CDR3 sequence is 15 residues long. Germline V lookup: CDR1 GTSNPN, CDR2 SVGIG (reference sequence). V dropped 4 bases and J dropped 6; count of bases not matched to a gene: 7.

The genes are TRBV5-1 and TRBJ2-7; TRBD1 aligns across 9 bases. This CDR3 has 15 amino acids. The J segment lost 3 bases and the V segment lost 1 base, leaving 5 bases of the junction unmatched. The germline V gene has CDR1 SGHRS and CDR2 YFSETQ. DNA of the CDR3: TGCGCCAGCAGCTTGACAGGGGGCTCGGTCTACGAGCAGTACTTC. Translating it yields CASSLTGGSVYEQYF.

This clone was found once. The chain links TRBV4-3 to TRBJ2-4, with D possibly TRBD2 on 6 matching bases. There are 15 residues in the CDR3. V was shortened by 1 base and J by 7 bases, with 14 bases between the two germline ends. The germline V gene has CDR1 LGHNA and CDR2 YSLEER. The DNA for the CDR3 is TGCGCCAGCAGCCAAGTGGACTATTCCGGTAACATTCAGTACTTC. Its protein is CASSQVDYSGNIQYF.

This clone was picked up one time. The chain is built from TRBV19 and TRBJ1-1, with TRBD1 as a possible D gene (5 bases). The CDR3 sequence is 13 residues long. Trimming took off 4 bases at V and 7 bases at J, with 13 bases between the two ends. Germline V gene lookup returns CDR1 LNHDA and CDR2 SQIVND (reference sequence). The DNA for the CDR3 is TGTGCCAGTAGTAGGAATCCAGGGAATGAAGCTTTCTTT. Its translation: CASSRNPGNEAFF.

The chain recombines TRBV19 with TRBJ1-1; D gene ambiguous. Germline V gene data show CDR1 as LNHDA and CDR2 as SQIVND (reference sequence). This CDR3 has 12 residues. The V end was cut by 5 bases, the J end by 2 bases, with 6 bases between. This chain's CDR3 is CASSFPNTEAFF. The DNA of the CDR3 is TGTGCCAGTAGTTTTCCAAACACTGAAGCTTTCTTT. The full variable domain, its missing parts supplied by reference TRBV19 and TRBJ1-1, is DGGITQSPKYLFRKEGQNVTLSCEQNLNHDAMYWYRQDPGQGLRLIYYSQIVNDFQKGDIAEGYSVSREKKESFPLTVTSAQKNPTAFYLCASSFPNTEAFFGQGTRLTVV.

The chain uses TRBV11-1 and TRBJ1-4; maybe TRBD1 (5 bases). The germline CDR1 and CDR2 sequences are SGHAT and FQDESV (reference sequence). V was trimmed by 5 bases and J by 6 bases, leaving 10 bases between them. The CDR3 contains 13 residues. The CDR3 reads CASSLDSYEKLFF. CDR3 nucleotides: TGTGCCAGCAGCCTAGACAGCTATGAAAAACTGTTTTTT.

The V gene is TRBV10-3, the J gene TRBJ2-1; 10 bases are shared with TRBD2. V lost 10 bases, J lost 7 bases, and 22 bases stayed unmatched. Germline CDR1 is ENHRY and CDR2 is SYGVKD. This CDR3 comprises 18 residues. The CDR3 DNA is TGTGCCACCGGGGGAGCTAGCGGGAGTTGGGGGACTAGGAATGAGCAGTTCTTC. It specifies CATGGASGSWGTRNEQFF.

The rearrangement joins TRBV28 to TRBJ1-1; D is perhaps TRBD1 (5 bases). The CDR3 is 16 residues long. Trimming shortened V by 6 bases and J by 4 bases, and 21 bases separated the two germline ends. Germline CDR1 reads MDHEN; CDR2 reads SYDVKM. In DNA form, the CDR3 reads TGTGCCAGCAGACCCGGGACTACACTATTTTCCACTGAAGCTTTCTTT. Translated: CASRPGTTLFSTEAFF.

This chain connects TRBV19 to TRBJ2-7, with D maybe TRBD2 (5 bases). Per the germline V gene, CDR1 is LNHDA and CDR2 is SQIVND (reference sequence). V was clipped by 7 bases and J by 2 bases, with 12 bases between them. The CDR3 totals 13 residues. CDR3: CASKEHGTYEQYF. CDR3 nucleotide sequence: TGTGCCAGTAAGGAACACGGGACCTACGAGCAGTACTTC.

This chain joins TRBV7-6 and TRBJ1-1, with D hard to call. There are 15 residues in the CDR3. Germline V gives CDR1 SGHVS, CDR2 FNYEAQ. V was pared by 0 bases and J by 8 bases, with 16 bases between. CDR3 DNA: TGTGCCAGCAGCTTAGCGAGGGAAGAAACCTTCGAAGCTTTCTTT. It yields the protein CASSLAREETFEAFF. Full variable domain (rest looked up from reference TRBV7-6 and TRBJ1-1): GAGVSQSPRYKVTKRGQDVALRCDPISGHVSLYWYRQALGQGPEFLTYFNYEAQQDKSGLPNDRFSAERPEGSISTLTIQRTEQRDSAMYRCASSLAREETFEAFFGQGTRLTVV.

The chain links TRBV6-5 to TRBJ1-5; D is undetermined. Trimming took 5 bases from V and 7 from J, leaving 9 bases between them. The V gene's germline CDR1 is MNHEY and CDR2 SVGAGI. The CDR3 sequence is 12 residues long. The DNA of the CDR3 is TGTGCCAGCAGTAAACCGCGGCAGCCCCAGCATTTT. Its translation is CASSKPRQPQHF.

Here the CDR3 reads CASSVEGTDYGYTF. CDR3 coding DNA: TGTGCCAGCAGCGTAGAGGGGACAGACTATGGCTACACCTTC. The chain uses TRBV9 and TRBJ1-2, with 7 bases matching TRBD1. The germline CDR1 and CDR2 sequences are SGDLS and YYNGEE. The CDR3 contains 14 residues. Unmatched junction bases numbered 2, after V lost 0 bases and J lost 3 bases. Full variable domain (remainder filled in from reference TRBV9 and TRBJ1-2): DSGVTQTPKHLITATGQRVTLRCSPRSGDLSVYWYQQSLDQGLQFLIQYYNGEERAKGNILERFSAQQFPDLHSELNLSSLELGDSALYFCASSVEGTDYGYTFGSGTRLTVV.

The chain links TRBV24-1 to TRBJ2-7; a possible D gene is TRBD1 (5 bases). The V gene lost 3 bases and the J gene lost 2 bases, with 13 bases spanning the gap. Germline CDR1 reads KGHDR; CDR2 reads SFDVKD. The CDR3 has 15 residues. CDR3: CATSDPSRVPYEQYF. The CDR3 bases are TGTGCCACCAGTGATCCCAGCAGGGTCCCCTACGAGCAGTACTTC.

V is TRBV25-1 and J is TRBJ2-7; D uncertain. Germline V gene sequence: CDR1 MGHDK, CDR2 SYGVNS. Deletions cut 4 bases from V and 6 bases from J, with 7 bases between. This CDR3 has 11 residues. The CDR3 nucleotides read TGTGCCAGCAGTGGCGAGCGCGAGCAGTACTTC. This gives the protein CASSGEREQYF.

The chain employs TRBV9 and TRBJ1-2; 12 bases fit TRBD1. V lost 2 bases to trimming and J lost 8 bases; unmatched junction nucleotides: 10. The CDR3 is 16 amino acids. Germline assignment: CDR1 SGDLS and CDR2 YYNGEE. The CDR3 reads CASSVTGGTGGGGYTF. The CDR3, as DNA: TGTGCCAGCAGCGTGACAGGTGGGACAGGGGGCGGGGGCTACACCTTC.

V gene TRBV6-5 combines with J gene TRBJ1-2; TRBD1 aligns across 7 bases. V was pared by 5 bases and J by 9 bases, with 12 bases of the junction left unmatched. CDR3 length: 14 residues. Germline CDR1 is MNHEY and CDR2 is SVGAGI. The DNA of the CDR3 is TGTGCCAGCAGTCCGGACAGGAGGGATCGTAGCTACACCTTC. It encodes CASSPDRRDRSYTF.